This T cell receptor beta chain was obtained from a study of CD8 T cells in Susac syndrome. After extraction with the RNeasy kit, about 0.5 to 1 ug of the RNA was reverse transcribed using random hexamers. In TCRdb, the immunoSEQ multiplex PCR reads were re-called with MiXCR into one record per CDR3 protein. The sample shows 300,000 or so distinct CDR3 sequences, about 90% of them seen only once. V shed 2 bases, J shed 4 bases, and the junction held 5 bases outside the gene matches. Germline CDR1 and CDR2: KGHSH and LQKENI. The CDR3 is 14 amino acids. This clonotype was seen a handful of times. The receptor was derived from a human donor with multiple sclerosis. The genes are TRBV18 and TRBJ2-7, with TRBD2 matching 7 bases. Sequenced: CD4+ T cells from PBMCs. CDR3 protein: CASSPSGGGYEQYF. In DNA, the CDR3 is TGTGCCAGCTCACCATCTGGGGGAGGGTACGAGCAGTACTTC.